This TCR beta chain comes out of a study of cytomegalovirus exposure and HLA in healthy donors. Notes on the study in general: For most TCR sequences rarity was the rule, although some public TCRs occurred in many donors. Through in vitro validation, a few CMV-associated chains were shown to be specific for CMV antigens.

Donors were ostensibly healthy at sampling, although undocumented immune exposures were probable. PCR involved 60 Vbeta and 13 Jbeta primers. Clones were read by immunoSEQ multiplex PCR, and TCRdb kept only the in-frame ones, dropping some. The sample includes fewer than 110,000 clones, around 74% seen only once; the top ten take 14%. Note on this clone: The antigen remains unidentified.

The CDR3 covers 15 residues. Germline-derived CDR1 and CDR2 are MNHEY and SMNVEV (reference sequence). The germline V and J ends were trimmed by 4 bases and 0 bases, with 10 bases remaining between them. This receptor was identified in a woman aged 40 to 50 in good health and CMV-seropositive. The gene calls are TRBV27 and TRBJ1-3; possibly TRBD1 for D (5 bases). Specimen: PBMCs. The CDR3 reads CASSSRGTSGNTIYF. CDR3 DNA sequence: TGTGCCAGCAGTTCGCGGGGGACCTCTGGAAACACCATATATTTT.